What follows are 19 T cell receptor beta chains derived from one specimen sequenced in a study of spatial heterogeneity in lung cancer. Time point described: sample taken at primary tumor resection. Sequencing was performed on whole RNA extracted from tumor and nontumor lung tissue, or from frozen PBMC, and the material was left unsorted. MiXCR was run by TCRdb on the 5' RACE reads, yielding one entry per CDR3 protein. This repertoire shows roughly 39,000 distinct CDR3 sequences, 6.5% to 8% found once; its top ten account for about 39%. The specimen was PBMCs, collected at surgery. The origin of the receptors is a female donor with early-stage non-small cell lung cancer.

This clonotype was counted many times. The chain links TRBV20-1 to TRBJ1-2; D remains unclear. V lost 6 bases, J lost 0 bases, and 14 bases lay in between. CDR1 is DFQATT, CDR2 SNEGSKA, per germline (reference sequence). The length of the CDR3 is 14 residues. The CDR3 is CSAEPADSNYGYTF. In DNA, the CDR3 is TGCAGTGCCGAGCCGGCAGACTCTAACTATGGCTACACCTTC.

The chain joins TRBV20-1 to TRBJ1-6; D not certain. This CDR3 has 11 residues. The V end was cut by 5 bases, the J end by 13 bases, with 12 bases between. The germline gives CDR1 DFQATT, CDR2 SNEGSKA (reference sequence). The CDR3 nucleotides are TGCAGTGCTCCAGTATACGGTCCCCTCCACTTT. This encodes CSAPVYGPLHF.

The chain couples TRBV29-1 to TRBJ2-3, with D uncertain. The CDR3 spans 13 residues. The V gene lost 3 bases and the J gene lost 3 bases, with 10 bases spanning the gap. Per the germline V gene, CDR1 is SQVTM and CDR2 is ANQGSEA. The CDR3 spells CSVEEHRTDTQYF. The DNA of the CDR3 is TGCAGCGTTGAGGAGCACCGTACAGATACGCAGTATTTT.

This clonotype came up many times. The rearrangement joins TRBV20-1 to TRBJ1-1; tentatively, D is TRBD1 (5 bases). Germline V CDR1 and CDR2: DFQATT, SNEGSKA (reference sequence). There are 17 residues in the CDR3. V lost 3 bases and J lost 1, with 21 bases in between. The CDR3 DNA reads as TGCAGTGCTAGTCCCGGGACCGAATTATGGGGGAACACTGAAGCTTTCTTT. Translated: CSASPGTELWGNTEAFF.

This clonotype was found a few times. This chain links TRBV2 with TRBJ1-1, with D unclear. V lost 7 bases and J 0 bases, leaving 12 bases between the germline ends. This CDR3 has 14 amino acids. Germline CDR1 reads SNHLY; CDR2 reads FYNNEI. CDR3 protein: CASIKLVMNTEAFF. DNA of the CDR3: TGTGCCAGCATTAAATTAGTCATGAACACTGAAGCTTTCTTT.

J is TRBJ1-2 and V is TRBV20-1; D not resolved. This CDR3 spans 9 amino acids. The V gene's germline CDR1 is DFQATT and CDR2 SNEGSKA (reference sequence). Trimming stripped 0 bases from V and 8 bases from J, with 1 base between. In nucleotides, the CDR3 is TGCAGTGCTAGAGAAGGCTACACCTTC. Amino acids: CSAREGYTF.

The chain recombines TRBV10-3 with TRBJ2-5; D perhaps matches TRBD1 (6 bases). There are 13 residues in the CDR3. The germline CDR1 and CDR2 sequences are ENHRY and SYGVKD. The germline V and J ends were trimmed by 5 bases and 1 base, with 8 bases remaining between them. CDR3 sequence (DNA): TGTGCCATCAGTCAGGGGACCCAAGAGACCCAGTACTTC. The encoded protein is CAISQGTQETQYF.

This clonotype was counted ten times or more. V and J are TRBV5-1 and TRBJ2-7; 9 bases are a match to TRBD1. Germline CDR1 SGHRS, CDR2 YFSETQ. The CDR3 has 17 amino acids. V trimming: 3 bases; J trimming: 0 bases; junction bases outside the gene matches: 10. CDR3 sequence: CASSYTPGQGLSYEQYF. CDR3 in DNA: TGCGCCAGCAGCTATACGCCGGGACAGGGCCTCTCCTACGAGCAGTACTTC.

This clonotype has at least ten counts. V is TRBV6-2 or TRBV6-3 and J is TRBJ2-7, with D perhaps matching TRBD1 (5 bases). The CDR3 totals 13 residues. The ends were cut back, 5 bases at V and 7 bases at J, with 15 bases in the middle. CDR1 and CDR2 (germline): MNHEY, SVGEGT. CDR3 in amino acids: CASSRLGAGEQYF. CDR3 nucleotides: TGTGCCAGCAGTCGACTTGGGGCCGGGGAGCAGTACTTC.

This clonotype was counted many times. V and J are TRBV28 and TRBJ2-7, with D hard to call. In germline, CDR1 is MDHEN, CDR2 SYDVKM. V was clipped by 6 bases and J by 2 bases, with 11 bases between them. This CDR3 is 13 amino acids long. The CDR3 protein is CASSLNTPYEQYF. DNA for the CDR3: TGTGCCAGCAGCCTTAACACGCCCTACGAGCAGTACTTC.

This clonotype was detected only a few times. This rearrangement joins TRBV2 to TRBJ2-1; 7 bases are a match to TRBD2. The CDR3 runs 18 residues. Germline trimming cut 7 bases from V and 6 bases from J; bases unmatched to any gene: 21. Germline V gene data show CDR1 as SNHLY and CDR2 as FYNNEI. The CDR3 spells CASTPTPSGIVGLNEQFF. CDR3 coding DNA: TGTGCCAGCACTCCGACCCCGAGCGGGATCGTGGGACTCAATGAGCAGTTCTTC.

This clonotype has a handful of counts. V is TRBV12-3 or TRBV12-4 and J is TRBJ2-2; a weak D match, TRBD1 (5 bases). Trimming took off 3 bases at V and 5 bases at J, with 10 bases between the two ends. The CDR3 runs 14 residues. CDR3 residues: CASSFGAPTGELFF. CDR3 sequence (DNA): TGTGCCAGCAGTTTTGGGGCCCCAACCGGGGAGCTGTTTTTT.

In this sample, this clonotype turned up a few times. The chain couples TRBV7-9 to TRBJ1-6, with D unresolved. Germline CDR1 is SEHNR and CDR2 is FQNEAQ (reference sequence). V lost 4 bases and J 1 base, leaving 8 bases between the germline ends. The length of the CDR3 is 15 residues. CDR3 nucleotides: TGTGCCAGCAGCTCCGGGAGTTCCTATAATTCACCCCTCCACTTT. Its translation is CASSSGSSYNSPLHF.

This clonotype occurred many times. This rearrangement joins TRBV4-3 to TRBJ2-5; TRBD1 matches at 10 bases. The CDR3 is made up of 15 amino acids. The junction had 7 bases not matched to a gene; V was cut back by 4 bases and J by 5 bases. Germline CDR1 reads LGHNA; CDR2 reads YSLEER. In DNA, the CDR3 is TGCGCCAGCAGCCCCCGGACAGGGGGTGCGGAGACCCAGTACTTC. It yields the protein CASSPRTGGAETQYF.

This chain uses TRBV18 with TRBJ1-6; D may be TRBD1 (6 bases). Germline CDR1 and CDR2: KGHSH and LQKENI. This CDR3 is 14 amino acids long. V was cut by 4 bases and J by 5 bases, with 9 bases left in between. The CDR3 DNA follows: TGTGCCAGCTCACAACAGGGAAATAATTCACCCCTCCACTTT. Its protein is CASSQQGNNSPLHF.

In its sample, this clonotype was seen a few times. J is TRBJ1-1 and V is TRBV18; D not certain. Germline V gene data show CDR1 as KGHSH and CDR2 as LQKENI. The length of the CDR3 is 14 residues. Trimming removed 3 bases at V and 5 bases at J, with 13 bases between. The DNA for the CDR3 is TGTGCCAGCTCACCTACCCTAGCGCGAACTGAAGCTTTCTTT. Translated, it gives CASSPTLARTEAFF.

This clonotype was detected many times. This sequence joins TRBV5-1 and TRBJ1-1, with TRBD1 as a possible D gene (6 bases). Trimming removed 3 bases from V and 0 bases from J, with 9 bases in between. Germline CDR1 and CDR2: SGHRS and YFSETQ. This CDR3 is built from 14 residues. CDR3 amino acids: CASSSQGLNTEAFF. CDR3 DNA sequence: TGCGCCAGCAGCTCACAGGGTCTGAACACTGAAGCTTTCTTT.

The chain uses TRBV5-1 and TRBJ2-5, with 14 nucleotides matching TRBD2. The V gene's germline CDR1 is SGHRS and CDR2 YFSETQ. The junction had 3 bases not matched to a gene; V was cut back by 3 bases and J by 2 bases. The CDR3 covers 16 residues. CDR3 protein: CASSSGLAGAQETQYF. In nucleotides, the CDR3 is TGCGCCAGCAGCTCGGGACTAGCGGGGGCACAAGAGACCCAGTACTTC.

The table lists this clonotype with many counts. The J gene is TRBJ2-3, the V gene TRBV7-2; 10 nucleotides line up with TRBD2. Per germline, CDR1 SGHTA and CDR2 FQGNSA. The CDR3 runs 18 residues. J lost 2 bases, V lost 0 bases, and 8 bases had no gene match. The CDR3 loop is CASSLAVGLAGATDTQYF. The DNA of the CDR3 is TGTGCCAGCAGCTTAGCGGTGGGGCTAGCGGGGGCCACAGATACGCAGTATTTT.